These T cell receptor beta chains were read from a single sample in a study of regulatory T cells in long-lasting Graves disease. MiXCR, applied by TCRdb to the multiplex PCR reads, yields one record per CDR3 protein. This sample has roughly 510,000 distinct CDR3 sequences, with roughly 16% found just once. In addition, the sample was reused for a study of T cells in Graves' hyperthyroidism and ophthalmopathy.

Sequenced material: peripheral blood mononuclear cells (PBMCs), taken at new diagnosis, from a patient treated with antithyroid drugs. The receptors were sampled from a man aged 18 to 35 with Graves disease. Each CDR3 is given with its conserved first and last residue. The order of the fields is D gene, CDR3 length, V gene, J gene, clone size, CDR3 DNA, CDR3 protein. A D gene is named only where the DNA matches it firmly. The size entry is marked missing in some rows and otherwise reads once, few, many or a size class.

.	15	TRBV4-1	TRBJ1-2	.	TGCGCCAGCAGCCAAGAAAGGAAGGGTCCCTATGGCTACACCTTC	CASSQERKGPYGYTF
.	14	TRBV6-2/TRBV6-3	TRBJ1-6	many	TGTGCCAGCAGTGAAGTGTCAGTTGGATCACCCCTCCACTTT	CASSEVSVGSPLHF
TRBD2	15	TRBV2	TRBJ2-7	many	TGTGCCAGCAGTCCTGAGGGCGGGAGTGGCTACGAGCAGTACTTC	CASSPEGGSGYEQYF
.	12	TRBV10-2	TRBJ1-1	many	TGCGCCAGCAGTAGAAAGGTGACTGAAGCTTTCTTT	CASSRKVTEAFF
TRBD2	13	TRBV9	TRBJ2-7	few	TGTGCCAGCACGCGCGGGAGGGCCGGGGAGCAGTACTTC	CASTRGRAGEQYF
TRBD2	15	TRBV5-1	TRBJ2-7	.	TGCGCCAGCAGCAGTCTAGCGGGGGACCTCGGTGAGCAGTACTTC	CASSSLAGDLGEQYF
.	14	TRBV11-3	TRBJ2-2	many	TGTGCCAGCAGCCTCCGGGACGCCACCGGGGAGCTGTTTTTT	CASSLRDATGELFF
TRBD2	17	TRBV5-1	TRBJ2-3	.	TGCGCCAGCAGCTTGTATGTGCGGGAGGGCCTCGGAGATACGCAGTATTTT	CASSLYVREGLGDTQYF
TRBD1	12	TRBV12-3/TRBV12-4	TRBJ2-7	.	TGTGCCAGCAGGGACAGGGAGGCCGAGCAGTACTTC	CASRDREAEQYF
.	14	TRBV27	TRBJ2-5	.	TGTGCCAGCAGGCCTACGGGGAGCTGGGAGACCCAGTACTTC	CASRPTGSWETQYF
TRBD1	13	TRBV30	TRBJ1-2	.	TGTGCCTGGCGGACAGGGGGGGACTATGGCTACACCTTC	CAWRTGGDYGYTF
TRBD1	13	TRBV20-1	TRBJ1-2	.	TGCAGTGCTCTTGGCAGGGGGGCCTATGGCTACACCTTC	CSALGRGAYGYTF
.	16	TRBV11-3	TRBJ2-1	.	TGTGCCAGCAGCTCTCCCGGGACCAAACCCGGGGATGAGCAGTTCTTC	CASSSPGTKPGDEQFF
TRBD1	14	TRBV20-1	TRBJ1-6	.	TGCAGCCCCGACAGGGGGCTAGATAATTCACCCCTCCACTTT	CSPDRGLDNSPLHF
.	15	TRBV28	TRBJ2-5	many	TGTGCCAGCAATGCGATGTGGGGTTCAAGGGAGACCCAGTACTTC	CASNAMWGSRETQYF
TRBD2	20	TRBV24-1	TRBJ2-3	.	TGTGCCACCAGTGCCCCTTCAGGGGTGCGCGGGAGGGGAAGCACAGATACGCAGTATTTT	CATSAPSGVRGRGSTDTQYF
.	17	TRBV18	TRBJ2-2	few	TGTGCCAGCTCACTTTTCGGCCGAACCATATTCACCGGGGAGCTGTTTTTT	CASSLFGRTIFTGELFF
TRBD1	18	TRBV6-1	TRBJ1-1	many	TGTGCCACCCGAAAAGGGTGGTCACAGGGGGCGAGCGGCACTGAAGCTTTCTTT	CATRKGWSQGASGTEAFF
.	16	TRBV20-1	TRBJ1-3	.	TGCAGTGCTAGAGATTCCGACGCGGGACTCGGAAACACCATATATTTT	CSARDSDAGLGNTIYF
TRBD1	18	TRBV10-3	TRBJ2-7	many	TGTGCCATCAGTGATTCAGACAGGGCAGGTGCCCATTATTACGAGCAGTACTTC	CAISDSDRAGAHYYEQYF
TRBD1	14	TRBV20-1	TRBJ1-2	.	TGCAGTGCTAGAGATGACAGGGTTAACTATGGCTACACCTTC	CSARDDRVNYGYTF
.	15	TRBV11-2	TRBJ2-2	many	TGTGCCAGCAGCACCGGACTCCCGGCCACCGGGGAGCTGTTTTTT	CASSTGLPATGELFF
.	12	TRBV12-3/TRBV12-4	TRBJ1-1	.	TGTGCCAGCAGTTTTTTGAACACTGAAGCTCTCTTT	CASSFLNTEALF
.	17	TRBV4-1	TRBJ1-5	.	TGCGCCAGCAGCCAAGGCTCGTTCTTCGCGAGCAATCAGCCCCAGCATTTT	CASSQGSFFASNQPQHF
.	20	TRBV15	TRBJ2-1	.	TGTGCCACCAGCAGAGGTTCGGGGACTCCGGGAGTGGTGTCCTACAATGAGCAGTTCTTC	CATSRGSGTPGVVSYNEQFF
TRBD1	18	TRBV20-1	TRBJ1-5	few	TGCAGTGCTACTGGATACGACAGGGGGATCCATAGCAATCAGCCCCAGCATTTT	CSATGYDRGIHSNQPQHF
.	16	TRBV5-1	TRBJ2-2	.	TGCGCCAGCAGCTCCGGGAATCCCTTAAACACCGGGGAGCTGTTTTTT	CASSSGNPLNTGELFF
.	13	TRBV7-2	TRBJ2-7	many	TGTGCCAGCAGCTTAAGCATCGGCTACGAGCAGTACTTC	CASSLSIGYEQYF
TRBD2	16	TRBV3-1	TRBJ2-5	.	TGTGCCAGCAGCCAAGATAGGTCTAGCGGCCAAGAGACCCAGTACTTC	CASSQDRSSGQETQYF
.	13	TRBV28	TRBJ1-2	.	TGTGCCAGCAGGGTCGAACTATCCTATGGCTACACCTTC	CASRVELSYGYTF
.	15	TRBV9	TRBJ2-7	few	TGTGCCAGCTCCGTCGGAGGGTCCTATCCAGGCGAGCAGTACTTC	CASSVGGSYPGEQYF
.	10	TRBV12-3/TRBV12-4	TRBJ1-6	many	TGTGCCACCCCTACGATACCCCTCCACTTT	CATPTIPLHF
.	15	TRBV11-2	TRBJ2-1	.	TGTGCCAGCAGCTTAGCTAGCGCTGCCTACAATGAGCAGTTCTTC	CASSLASAAYNEQFF
TRBD1	15	TRBV27	TRBJ1-1	many	TGTGCCAGCAGTTCGTGGACAGGGGGGGACACTGAAGCTTTCTTT	CASSSWTGGDTEAFF
.	12	TRBV12-5	TRBJ2-3	many	TGTGCTAGTGGTCCGGGCACAGATACGCAGTATTTT	CASGPGTDTQYF
.	14	TRBV3-1	TRBJ1-3	.	TGTGCCAGCACCCGGAGGGAGGGTGGAAACACCATATATTTT	CASTRREGGNTIYF
.	13	TRBV10-3	TRBJ2-5	many	TGTGCCATCAGTGCCACCCAGGGAGAGACCCAGTACTTC	CAISATQGETQYF
.	15	TRBV3-1	TRBJ1-2	many	TGTGCCAGCAGCCAAGATACTACGGGAGGCTATGGCTACACCTTC	CASSQDTTGGYGYTF
TRBD2	15	TRBV5-1	TRBJ2-1	many	TGCGCCAGCAGCTCTCTAGCGGGAGATGTCAATGAGCAGTTCTTC	CASSSLAGDVNEQFF
TRBD1	15	TRBV30	TRBJ2-7	many	TGTGCCTGGAGACCGAAGGACAGGGGACTGAGTGAGCAGTACTTC	CAWRPKDRGLSEQYF
.	11	TRBV12-3/TRBV12-4	TRBJ2-5	many	TGTGCCAGCGGACACCAAGAGACCCAGTACTTC	CASGHQETQYF
.	16	TRBV18	TRBJ2-3	few	TGTGCCAGCTCACCCCGTGCCGGCTCGAGCACAGATACGCAGTATTTT	CASSPRAGSSTDTQYF
.	19	TRBV3-1	TRBJ1-3	few	TGTGCCAGCAGCCAATTTATATACCCGGACGCACACTCTGGAAACACCATATATTTT	CASSQFIYPDAHSGNTIYF
.	15	TRBV30	TRBJ2-7	few	TGTGCCTGGAGTGTCGGAGGGACACCTTCCTACGAGCAGTACTTC	CAWSVGGTPSYEQYF
.	17	TRBV9	TRBJ1-2	many	TGTGCCAGCAGCTCCTCTAGGGCTGGAGGACAGTTGAATGGCTACACCTTC	CASSSSRAGGQLNGYTF
.	18	TRBV4-1	TRBJ1-6	.	TGCGCCAGCAGCCAAGGGGTGTCGGTAGGGTCCTATAATTCACCCCTCCACTTT	CASSQGVSVGSYNSPLHF
.	13	TRBV5-4	TRBJ1-1	few	TGTGCCAGCAGTTCCACACGGTACACTGAAGCTTTCTTT	CASSSTRYTEAFF
.	11	TRBV6-1	TRBJ2-1	few	TGTGCCAGCAGGGACAGTTATTGGAAGTTCTTC	CASRDSYWKFF
.	16	TRBV11-2	TRBJ1-5	many	TGTGCCAGCAGCTTGAATTCCCCCTCACCCGGTCAGCCCCAGCATTTT	CASSLNSPSPGQPQHF
.	13	TRBV28	TRBJ1-6	many	TGTGCCAGCAGTTTATCGGCGAATTCACCCCTCCACTTT	CASSLSANSPLHF
.	17	TRBV6-2/TRBV6-3	TRBJ2-1	.	TGTGCCAGCAGTTACTCCTTGGGGGAGGGGGGTGACAATGAGCAGTTCTTC	CASSYSLGEGGDNEQFF
.	15	TRBV6-1	TRBJ2-3	few	TGTGCCAGCAGTGACTCTGAGACTGGGAGTTATACGCAGTATTTT	CASSDSETGSYTQYF
.	12	TRBV28	TRBJ2-7	many	TGTGCCAGCACCGGACAGTCCTACGAGCAGTACTTC	CASTGQSYEQYF
TRBD2	15	TRBV20-1	TRBJ2-1	.	TGCAGTGCTAGGGAAGCGGGAGGGTCTTACAATGAGCAGTTCTTC	CSAREAGGSYNEQFF
.	16	TRBV6-2/TRBV6-3	TRBJ1-2	.	TGTGCCAGCAGTGAACGAGGGGGGGCTGGGAGCTATGGCTACACCTTC	CASSERGGAGSYGYTF
TRBD1	12	TRBV5-4	TRBJ2-1	.	TGTGCCAGCAGCCCCGGGACAGGGAGGAAGTTCTTC	CASSPGTGRKFF
.	13	TRBV7-9	TRBJ2-1	few	TGTGCCAGCCAGGAGGGGAGCTACAATGAGCAGTTCTTC	CASQEGSYNEQFF
.	12	TRBV10-3	TRBJ1-2	once	TGTGCCATCAGTGGAGACAATACCGGCTACACCTTC	CAISGDNTGYTF
.	15	TRBV27	TRBJ2-3	many	TGTGCCAGCAGTTTACTGGGTACGGTCACAGATACGCAGTATTTT	CASSLLGTVTDTQYF
.	17	TRBV7-8	TRBJ1-2	.	TGTGCCAGCAGCTTACCGAATAATTATGACAGCGCCGGGGGCTACACCTTC	CASSLPNNYDSAGGYTF